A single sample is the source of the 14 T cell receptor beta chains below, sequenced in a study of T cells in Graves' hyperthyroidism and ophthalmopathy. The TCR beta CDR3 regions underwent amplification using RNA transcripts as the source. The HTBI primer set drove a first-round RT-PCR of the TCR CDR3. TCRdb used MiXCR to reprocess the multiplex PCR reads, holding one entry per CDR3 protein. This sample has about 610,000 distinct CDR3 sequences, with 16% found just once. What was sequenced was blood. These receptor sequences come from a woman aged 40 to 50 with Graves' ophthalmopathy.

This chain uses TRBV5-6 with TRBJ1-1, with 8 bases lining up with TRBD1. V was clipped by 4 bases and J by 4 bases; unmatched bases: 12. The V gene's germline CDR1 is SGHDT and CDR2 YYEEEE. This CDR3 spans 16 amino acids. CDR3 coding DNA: TGTGCCAGCAGCAGCGCGGGACAGGCTAGGACCACTGAAGCTTTCTTT. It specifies CASSSAGQARTTEAFF.

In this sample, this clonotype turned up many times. The CDR3 protein is CASSLGSTNEKLFF. The CDR3 DNA reads as TGTGCCAGCAGCTTGGGATCAACTAATGAAAAACTGTTTTTT. This chain uses TRBV11-2 with TRBJ1-4; no clear D. Germline V gene data show CDR1 as SGHAT and CDR2 as FQNNGV. The V gene lost 3 bases and the J gene lost 0 bases, with 5 bases spanning the gap. The CDR3 is 14 residues long.

The chain's CDR3 is CASSPGTTNTEAFF. The CDR3 DNA sequence: TGTGCCAGCAGCCCTGGGACAACGAACACTGAAGCTTTCTTT. V usage is TRBV11-3 and J usage is TRBJ1-1; D perhaps matches TRBD1 (6 bases). CDR3 length: 14 amino acids. V shed 5 bases and J shed 1 base, with 11 bases lying between them. Germline V CDR1 and CDR2: SGHNT, YENEEA.

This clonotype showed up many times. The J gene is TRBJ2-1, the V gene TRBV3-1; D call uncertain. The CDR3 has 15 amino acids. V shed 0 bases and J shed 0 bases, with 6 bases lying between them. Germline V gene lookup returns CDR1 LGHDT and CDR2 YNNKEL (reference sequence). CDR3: CASSQDHSSYNEQFF. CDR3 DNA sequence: TGTGCCAGCAGCCAAGATCATAGCTCCTACAATGAGCAGTTCTTC.

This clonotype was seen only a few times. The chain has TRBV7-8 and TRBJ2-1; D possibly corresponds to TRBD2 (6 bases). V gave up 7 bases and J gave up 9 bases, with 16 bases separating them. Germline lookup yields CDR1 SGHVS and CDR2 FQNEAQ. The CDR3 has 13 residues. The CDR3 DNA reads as TGTGCCAGCATTGGGCGGGAAGGGGTTGAGCAGTTCTTC. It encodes CASIGREGVEQFF.

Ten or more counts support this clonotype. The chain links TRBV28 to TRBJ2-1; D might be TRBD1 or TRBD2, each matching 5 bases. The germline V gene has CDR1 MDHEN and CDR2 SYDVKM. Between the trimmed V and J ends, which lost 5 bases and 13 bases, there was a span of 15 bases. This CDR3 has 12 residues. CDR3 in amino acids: CASSPPGPLQFF. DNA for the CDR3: TGTGCCAGCAGTCCTCCGGGACCGCTCCAGTTCTTC.

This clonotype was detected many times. For the CDR3, the DNA is TGTGCCAGCAGCGCGTCTCGGGGGGGAGGTATCAATGAGCAGTTCTTC. It translates to CASSASRGGGINEQFF. V is TRBV5-8 and J is TRBJ2-1, with TRBD2 matching 8 bases. Unmatched junction bases numbered 12, after V lost 4 bases and J lost 6 bases. Germline CDR1 reads SGHTS; CDR2 reads YDEGEE. CDR3 length equals 16 residues.

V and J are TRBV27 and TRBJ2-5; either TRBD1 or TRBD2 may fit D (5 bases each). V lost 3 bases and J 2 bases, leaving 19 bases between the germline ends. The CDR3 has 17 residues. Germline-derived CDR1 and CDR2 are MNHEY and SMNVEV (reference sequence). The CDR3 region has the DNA TGTGCCAGCAGTTTGGATGGGACCCCGGGGAAACAAGAGACCCAGTACTTC. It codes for CASSLDGTPGKQETQYF.

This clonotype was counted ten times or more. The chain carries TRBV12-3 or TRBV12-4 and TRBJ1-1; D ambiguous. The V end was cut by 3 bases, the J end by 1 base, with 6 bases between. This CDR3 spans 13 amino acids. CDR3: CASSFSANTEAFF. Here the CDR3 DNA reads TGTGCCAGCAGTTTTTCGGCGAACACTGAAGCTTTCTTT.

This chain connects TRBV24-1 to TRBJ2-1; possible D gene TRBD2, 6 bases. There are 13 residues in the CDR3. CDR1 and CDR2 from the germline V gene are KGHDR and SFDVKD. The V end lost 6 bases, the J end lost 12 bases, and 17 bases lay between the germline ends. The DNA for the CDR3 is TGTGCCACCAGTCGCGCCCGGGAGTTGGGGCAGTTCTTC. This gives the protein CATSRARELGQFF.

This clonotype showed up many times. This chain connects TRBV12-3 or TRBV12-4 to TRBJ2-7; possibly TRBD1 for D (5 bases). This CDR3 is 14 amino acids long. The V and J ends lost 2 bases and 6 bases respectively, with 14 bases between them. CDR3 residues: CASSLIPTESEQYF. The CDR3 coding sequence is TGTGCCAGCAGTTTAATTCCGACAGAAAGCGAGCAGTACTTC.

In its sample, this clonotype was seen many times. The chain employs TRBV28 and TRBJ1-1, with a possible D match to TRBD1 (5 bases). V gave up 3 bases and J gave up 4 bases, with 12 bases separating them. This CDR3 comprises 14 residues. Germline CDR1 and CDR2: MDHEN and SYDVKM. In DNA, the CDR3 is TGTGCCAGCAGTTTGGCCAGGGAGGTCACTGAAGCTTTCTTT. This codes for CASSLAREVTEAFF.

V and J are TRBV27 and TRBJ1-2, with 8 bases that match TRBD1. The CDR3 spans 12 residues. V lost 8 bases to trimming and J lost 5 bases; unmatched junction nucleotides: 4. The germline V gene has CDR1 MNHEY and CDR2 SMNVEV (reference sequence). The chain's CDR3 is CASGQGAYGYTF. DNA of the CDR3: TGTGCCAGCGGACAGGGAGCATATGGCTACACCTTC.

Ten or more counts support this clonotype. The DNA for the CDR3 is TGTGCCAGCAGCCAAGGACCAGGGGGAGAGACCCAGTACTTC. Protein: CASSQGPGGETQYF. The rearrangement links TRBV3-1 to TRBJ2-5; 7 nucleotides agree with TRBD1. The CDR3 length is 14 residues. After removal of 1 base from V and 4 bases from J, the junction contained 3 bases not matched to a gene. From germline, CDR1 is LGHDT and CDR2 YNNKEL (reference sequence).